This T cell receptor (beta chain) was obtained from a study of T cell repertoires in cytomegalovirus infection (dated by TCRdb to the late 2010s). Some background on the complete study: The HLA type of each donor mattered for the analysis, because public TCR beta signatures pointed to carriage of CMV infection along with the matching HLA type. Study-wide findings and limitations: In both this cohort and an independent cohort of more than 350 donors, the cumulative frequency of public TCR beta family members distinguished carriers of CMV infection plus the relevant HLA type. The ex vivo response was dominated by HLA-C-restricted CMV-specific TCR beta clonotypes, and the single most frequent clonotype in two of eight donors was supplied by these HLA-C-restricted clonotypes.

The listed sequencing device is Illumina HiSeq 1500. The public sequencing data were trimmed at Q25 with fastp and processed into clonotypes with MiXCR by TCRdb, which kept only in-frame beta chains. A single entry per CDR3 protein holds the most common genes and DNA from its merged rows. Recorded for this sample are 250,000 to 300,000 distinct CDR3 sequences; 25% of them occurred a single time. The leading ten clones occupy about 15% of the sample. From cysteine to phenylalanine, the CDR3 is 15 amino acids long. The sequence is cut down to CDR3 DNA, 45 bases in frame from base 1. V gives up 10 bases and J gives up 0 bases, and the segment between their germline ends measures 18 bases. This clonotype has only a few counts. The antigen it recognizes is unknown. No base qualities exist here, and no much larger clone lies one base off it.

Sequenced: PBMCs. The source of this sequence is a human donor in good health (CMV status not recorded). Some clones in this sample may be carry-over from other donors' samples. This receptor chain uses TRBV12-3 or TRBV12-4 and TRBJ1-1; TRBD1 is perhaps the D gene, given 6 matching bases. The CDR3 sequence is CANTVGGMMNTEAFF. The nucleotide sequence is given as TGTGCCAACACAGTGGGGGGCATGATGAACACTGAAGCTTTCTTT.